A single sample gave rise to the 26 T cell receptor beta chains below, sequenced in a study of blood T cell repertoires in COVID-19. Method: immunoSEQ multiplex PCR; TCRdb's copy keeps in-frame clones and lacks some. The data contain just over 150,000 clones, 75% to 90% of them seen just once; the ten biggest clones take up about 2.4%. Sequencing used peripheral blood. The receptors stem from a woman in her seventies with acute or convalescent COVID-19.

The chain uses TRBV9 and TRBJ2-6; perhaps TRBD2 as D (7 bases). The germline V gene has CDR1 SGDLS and CDR2 YYNGEE. The CDR3 is made up of 18 amino acids. V lost 1 base to trimming and J lost 0 bases, with 14 bases between them. CDR3 residues: CASSVQGGGHSGANVLTF. The CDR3 DNA is TGTGCCAGCAGCGTACAGGGCGGGGGCCACTCTGGGGCCAACGTCCTGACTTTC.

The chain uses TRBV9 and TRBJ1-3, with a tentative D call TRBD1 (6 bases). The V gene lost 6 bases and the J gene lost 5 bases, with 15 bases spanning the gap. Germline CDR1 and CDR2: SGDLS and YYNGEE. The CDR3 length is 14 residues. This CDR3 is CASNPPGERNTIYF. DNA for the CDR3: TGTGCCAGCAACCCGCCAGGGGAGAGAAACACCATATATTTT.

The V call is TRBV6-5, the J call TRBJ1-1; D not resolved. CDR1 is MNHEY and CDR2 is SVGAGI in the germline V gene. V was pared by 0 bases and J by 10 bases, with 12 bases between. This CDR3 comprises 13 residues. The CDR3 protein is CASSYSAGGGAFF. The CDR3 DNA reads as TGTGCCAGCAGTTACTCGGCGGGCGGAGGAGCTTTCTTT.

CDR3 nucleotide sequence: TGTGCCAGTAGTCCATACTACCGATCCTACGAGCAGTACGTC. It yields the protein CASSPYYRSYEQYV. This chain connects TRBV19 to TRBJ2-7; no reliable D call. CDR3 length: 14 residues. Between the trimmed V and J ends, which lost 5 bases and 1 base, there was a span of 12 bases. CDR1 LNHDA and CDR2 SQIVND come from the germline V gene (reference sequence).

The chain has TRBV3-1 (or the pseudogene TRBV3-2) and TRBJ1-1; 8 bases are a match to TRBD1. The J segment lost 1 base and the V segment lost 2 bases, leaving 3 bases of the junction unmatched. Germline-derived CDR1 and CDR2 are LGHDT and YNNKEL (reference sequence). The CDR3 contains 15 residues. This chain's CDR3 is CASSQWTGKNTEAFF. CDR3 coding DNA: TGTGCCAGCAGCCAATGGACAGGGAAGAACACTGAAGCTTTCTTT.

The J gene is TRBJ1-2, the V gene TRBV9, with D perhaps TRBD1 (6 bases). Germline V CDR1 and CDR2: SGDLS, YYNGEE. The CDR3 has 13 residues. V was cut by 0 bases and J by 7 bases, with 10 bases left in between. Written as DNA, the CDR3 is TGTGCCAGCAGCGTAGTGACAGGTACTGGCTACACCTTC. This translates into CASSVVTGTGYTF.

V usage is TRBV5-8 and J usage is TRBJ1-5; the D gene is possibly TRBD1 (5 bases). From germline, CDR1 is SGHTS and CDR2 YDEGEE. The V end lost 0 bases, the J end lost 3 bases, and 13 bases lay between the germline ends. The CDR3 covers 16 residues. The CDR3 DNA reads as TGTGCCAGCAGCTTGGCCGTGGGGGGAAACAATCAGCCCCAGCATTTT. Amino acid sequence: CASSLAVGGNNQPQHF.

The chain couples TRBV5-6 to TRBJ2-2; weak D call: TRBD1 (6 bases). This CDR3 has 14 amino acids. The V end was cut by 1 base, the J end by 5 bases, with 9 bases between. Germline values: CDR1 SGHDT, CDR2 YYEEEE. The CDR3 bases are TGTGCCAGCAGCTTGTGGGGGCATACCGGGGAGCTGTTTTTT. It encodes CASSLWGHTGELFF.

The genes are TRBV24-1 and TRBJ1-4, with D perhaps matching TRBD1 (6 bases). Per the germline V gene, CDR1 is KGHDR and CDR2 is SFDVKD. The V end was cut by 3 bases, the J end by 5 bases, with 18 bases between. The CDR3 length is 17 residues. CDR3 residues: CATSDPYFQGKNEKLFF. CDR3 nucleotides: TGTGCCACCAGTGATCCCTACTTTCAGGGGAAGAATGAAAAACTGTTTTTT.

The chain combines TRBV28 with TRBJ1-1, with 10 bases that match TRBD1. Looked up from germline, CDR1 is MDHEN and CDR2 is SYDVKM. The V segment lost 5 bases and the J segment 2 bases; nucleotides outside the gene matches: 5. There are 15 residues in the CDR3. This CDR3 reads CASSPGQGLNTEAFF. The CDR3 DNA is TGTGCCAGCAGTCCGGGACAGGGGCTCAACACTGAAGCTTTCTTT.

In its sample, this clone ranks as medium-sized. The chain is built from TRBV11-1 and TRBJ1-1; possibly TRBD1 for D (6 bases). Germline V gives CDR1 SGHAT, CDR2 FQDESV (reference sequence). The CDR3 is made up of 13 amino acids. The germline V and J ends were trimmed by 4 bases and 3 bases, with 9 bases remaining between them. The CDR3 here is CASSSHRDTEAFF. CDR3 nucleotides: TGTGCCAGCAGCTCACACAGGGACACTGAAGCTTTCTTT.

The rearrangement joins TRBV19 to TRBJ1-5; the match to TRBD1 covers 7 bases. CDR3 length: 15 amino acids. Germline V gives CDR1 LNHDA, CDR2 SQIVND (reference sequence). The ends lost 4 bases at V and 13 bases at J; junction bases unmatched: 16. The CDR3 nucleotides are TGTGCCAGTAGTAACCACCGGAGGGGGCCCGGAGGGCAGCATTTT. It translates to CASSNHRRGPGGQHF.

The chain has TRBV5-1 and TRBJ2-1, with a weak D call TRBD1 (5 bases). Per germline, CDR1 SGHRS and CDR2 YFSETQ. V gave up 0 bases and J gave up 3 bases, with 13 bases separating them. The CDR3 is made up of 16 amino acids. The CDR3 protein is CASSLDPQVGYNEQFF. CDR3 sequence (DNA): TGCGCCAGCAGCTTGGACCCACAGGTTGGCTACAATGAGCAGTTCTTC.

The chain uses TRBV3-1 (or the pseudogene TRBV3-2) and TRBJ2-3; 9 nucleotides align to TRBD1. Germline CDR1 is LGHDT and CDR2 is YNNKEL (reference sequence). This CDR3 region has 16 residues. The junction had 4 bases not matched to a gene; V was cut back by 1 base and J by 2 bases. Written as DNA, the CDR3 is TGTGCCAGCAGCCAAGGATGGACAGGGGCCACAGATACGCAGTATTTT. As protein: CASSQGWTGATDTQYF.

The rearrangement uses TRBV5-1 and TRBJ1-1, with D possibly being TRBD1 (5 bases). The CDR3 length is 14 residues. V was shortened by 3 bases and J by 4 bases, with 13 bases between the two germline ends. Germline CDR1 SGHRS, CDR2 YFSETQ. CDR3 sequence: CASSSSGGGTEAFF. CDR3 DNA sequence: TGCGCCAGCAGCTCGAGTGGGGGAGGCACTGAAGCTTTCTTT. The full variable domain, in which reference TRBV5-1 and TRBJ1-1 provide the parts outside the CDR3, is KAGVTQTPRYLIKTRGQQVTLSCSPISGHRSVSWYQQTPGQGLQFLFEYFSETQRNKGNFPGRFSGRQFSNSRSEMNVSTLELGDSALYLCASSSSGGGTEAFFGQGTRLTVV.

In this sample, this clone turned up once. The chain uses TRBV29-1 and TRBJ1-1; D ambiguous. Trimming took off 7 bases at V and 6 bases at J, with 15 bases between the two ends. This CDR3 spans 12 amino acids. CDR1 and CDR2 (germline): SQVTM, ANQGSEA. The CDR3 loop reads CSAGLGRPEAFF. DNA of the CDR3: TGCAGCGCCGGACTCGGGAGGCCTGAAGCTTTCTTT.

The chain uses TRBV19 and TRBJ1-6; 8 bases map to TRBD1. This CDR3 has 18 residues. CDR1 and CDR2 from the germline V gene are LNHDA and SQIVND (reference sequence). Losses at the gene ends were 2 bases for V and 5 bases for J; bases not matched to a gene: 11. The CDR3 region is CASSIPPRGQGNNSPLHF. The CDR3 nucleotides read TGTGCCAGTAGTATACCCCCCAGGGGGCAGGGGAATAATTCACCCCTCCACTTT.

The rearrangement uses TRBV19 and TRBJ1-4; no firm D call. V was shortened by 2 bases and J by 1 base, with 8 bases between the two germline ends. Germline CDR1 reads LNHDA; CDR2 reads SQIVND (reference sequence). CDR3 size: 15 residues. CDR3 coding DNA: TGTGCCAGTAGTATAAGGCGGGTAACTAATGAAAAACTGTTTTTT. Amino acid sequence: CASSIRRVTNEKLFF.

V usage is TRBV10-3 and J usage is TRBJ1-1; D unclear. Looked up from germline, CDR1 is ENHRY and CDR2 is SYGVKD. This CDR3 has 12 amino acids. Deletions cut 4 bases from V and 11 bases from J, with 14 bases between. The CDR3 protein is CAISGENWRAFF. The CDR3 bases are TGTGCCATCAGTGGGGAAAACTGGAGGGCTTTCTTT.

The chain joins TRBV6-2 or TRBV6-3 to TRBJ1-5; a possible D gene is TRBD1 (5 bases). V dropped 5 bases and J dropped 1 base, with 18 bases sitting between them. CDR1 is MNHEY and CDR2 is SVGEGT in the germline V gene. This CDR3 is built from 17 residues. CDR3 sequence: CASSNPGRGWSNQPQHF. The CDR3 DNA reads TGTGCCAGCAGTAACCCGGGTAGGGGATGGAGCAATCAGCCCCAGCATTTT.

V and J are TRBV7-6 and TRBJ1-4; D unresolved. Trimming left V 5 bases short and J 6 bases short, with 22 bases between. This CDR3 spans 17 amino acids. Germline CDR1 is SGHVS and CDR2 is FNYEAQ. The CDR3 region has the DNA TGTGCCAGCAGCCCAGCCCCGGACTCGGGTTATTATGAAAAACTGTTTTTT. Encoded protein: CASSPAPDSGYYEKLFF.

V and J are TRBV6-2 or TRBV6-3 and TRBJ2-7; 11 nucleotides agree with TRBD2. Per germline, CDR1 MNHEY and CDR2 SVGEGT. This CDR3 is built from 17 residues. V dropped 4 bases and J dropped 0; count of bases not matched to a gene: 8. The CDR3 sequence is CASSSGLAGGLSYEQYF. The CDR3 DNA reads as TGTGCCAGCAGTTCCGGCCTAGCGGGGGGACTCTCCTACGAGCAGTACTTC.

The chain joins TRBV19 to TRBJ1-2, with D tentatively TRBD1 (5 bases). The CDR3 has 16 residues. V lost 1 base to trimming and J lost 6 bases, with 18 bases between them. Looked up from germline, CDR1 is LNHDA and CDR2 is SQIVND (reference sequence). The CDR3 reads CASSIAAARGPDGYTF. CDR3 sequence (DNA): TGTGCCAGTAGTATAGCGGCGGCGCGGGGCCCGGATGGCTACACCTTC.

The V and J genes are TRBV27 and TRBJ2-5, with 7 bases identical to TRBD1. Trimming cost V 2 bases and J 0 bases; bases outside gene matches: 3. This CDR3 region has 15 residues. CDR1 is MNHEY, CDR2 SMNVEV, per germline (reference sequence). The CDR3 here is CASSLGQVYQETQYF. In DNA, the CDR3 is TGTGCCAGCAGTTTAGGACAGGTGTACCAAGAGACCCAGTACTTC.

This chain connects TRBV6-6 to TRBJ1-4; 11 bases are a match to TRBD1. Trimming cost V 5 bases and J 10 bases; bases outside gene matches: 12. The CDR3 is 16 residues long. Germline V gene sequence: CDR1 MNHNY, CDR2 SVGAGI (reference sequence). CDR3 sequence (DNA): TGTGCCAGCAGTCGAATCGCCGGGACAGGGGGTGGAAAACTGTTTTTT. This translates into CASSRIAGTGGGKLFF.

This chain links TRBV29-1 with TRBJ1-5; tentative D call: TRBD1 (5 bases). Germline CDR1 is SQVTM and CDR2 is ANQGSEA. Trimming removed 8 bases from V and 4 bases from J, with 18 bases in between. The CDR3 spans 14 residues. The CDR3 sequence: CSYSQGGGNQPQHF. In DNA form, the CDR3 reads TGCAGCTACTCTCAGGGCGGGGGGAATCAGCCCCAGCATTTT.